What follows is one T cell receptor (beta chain) and its context. The antigen is unknown. Before the COVID-19 pandemic, during about 2011-2019, CD4+ T cells were taken from unexposed donors. After roughly 9 days of culture, CD4+ T cells were isolated. Cells permitting, SARS-CoV-2 S/N and four cold-coronavirus spikes were tested on unexposed-donor CD4+ T cells. The data were obtained in a study of CD4 T cells in relation to SARS-CoV-2 and coronaviruses. Turning to the study itself: PBMCs were cultured with antigen for around nine days before TCR beta sequencing. Controls used an HIV-1 Nef peptide pool or no peptide. Crossreactive spike epitopes shared across donors were mapped to their HLA restriction.

TCRdb's copy holds only in-frame clones and misses some; the assay was immunoSEQ multiplex PCR. Of 20,000 or so clones in the sample, 78% are singletons; the top ten hold about 18%. The CDR3 length is 12 residues. From germline, CDR1 is KGHSH and CDR2 LQKENI. V was shortened by 2 bases and J by 5 bases, with 5 bases between the two germline ends. The chain employs TRBV18 and TRBJ2-3; no reliable D call. The sequence was obtained from a human donor in good health. Sequencing was done on a sample of CD4+ T cells from PBMCs, cultured in vitro. In nucleotides, the CDR3 is TGTGCCAGCTCACCAGGGAAAGATACGCAGTATTTT. Amino acid sequence: CASSPGKDTQYF.